A few counts support the clone carrying this T cell receptor beta chain. Antigen specificity is unknown. TCRdb reprocessed the 5' RACE reads via MiXCR and lists one record per CDR3 protein. The repertoire has a few hundred thousand distinct CDR3 sequences, around 12% of them found once; the top ten carry approximately 3.4%. This entry comes from a study of T cells after yellow fever vaccination. Study-level points and caveats: Clonotype sharing between CD4 and CD8 compartments was small.

This CDR3 is 15 amino acids long. Trimming took 4 bases from V and 1 from J, leaving 13 bases between them. Germline values: CDR1 SGHTA, CDR2 FQGNSA. The chain carries TRBV7-2 and TRBJ1-1, with D hard to call. This TCR was sampled from a man younger than 35 who received the YFV17D yellow fever vaccine. The source material was CD4+ T cells sorted from PBMCs, sampled 15 days after the yellow fever booster vaccination. The CDR3 here is CASSSAMQRNTEAFF. The CDR3 bases are TGTGCCAGCAGCTCCGCCATGCAGAGGAACACTGAAGCTTTCTTT.